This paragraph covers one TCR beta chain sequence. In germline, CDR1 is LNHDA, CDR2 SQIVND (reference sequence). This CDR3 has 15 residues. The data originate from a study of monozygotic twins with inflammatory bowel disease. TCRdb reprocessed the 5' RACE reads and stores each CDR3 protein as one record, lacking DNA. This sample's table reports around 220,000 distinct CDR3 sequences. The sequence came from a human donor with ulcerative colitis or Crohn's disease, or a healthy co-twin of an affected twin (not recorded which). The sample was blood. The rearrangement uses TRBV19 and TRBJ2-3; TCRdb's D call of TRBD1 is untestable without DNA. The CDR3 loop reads CASSIGDSGTDTQYF.